This T cell receptor (beta chain) was identified during a study of human T cells and chemical hapten exposure. Study background: Patients received weekly diphenylcyclopropenone doses to the scalp throughout the roughly 23-week study.

Germline V gives CDR1 LNHNV, CDR2 YYDKDF (reference sequence). The CDR3 length is 16 residues. Trimming shortened V by 0 bases and J by 2 bases, and 10 bases separated the two germline ends. Comment on this clonotype: Its antigen remains unidentified.

Indicated time point: patch test 1, 2 weeks after DPC sensitization. Documented treatment: therapeutic diphenylcyclopropenone sensitization with weekly scalp DPC. Phlebotomy was performed prior to application of every patch test. MiXCR, run by TCRdb on the RACE reads, gives a single entry per CDR3 protein. The table records 79,000 or so distinct CDR3 sequences, about 9.4% of them present only once. Study-wide results and limits: There was no change with DPC sensitization in TCRs above 1 in 1000 frequency. Clustering by CDR3 similarity yielded significantly more large clusters from expanded TCRs than controls.

The V and J genes are TRBV15 and TRBJ1-4; the D gene is possibly TRBD1 (5 bases). The origin of this receptor is a woman aged 50 to 60 with alopecia areata. Some clones in this sample may be carry-over from other donors' samples. This specimen consisted of whole blood, obtained in connection with sensitization to the hapten diphenylcyclopropenone (DPC). CDR3 DNA sequence: TGTGCCACCAGCAGAGATGGAGGGGCCACTAATGAAAAACTGTTTTTT. This encodes CATSRDGGATNEKLFF. The full variable domain, its missing parts supplied by reference TRBV15 and TRBJ1-4, is DAMVIQNPRYQVTQFGKPVTLSCSQTLNHNVMYWYQQKSSQAPKLLFHYYDKDFNNEADTPDNFQSRRPNTSFCFLDIRSPGLGDTAMYLCATSRDGGATNEKLFFGSGTQLSVL.